This TCR beta chain was identified during a study of STAT5B mutations in CD4+ large granular lymphocyte leukemia. Study findings and constraints: TRBV06-family usage was enriched in top patient clones (8/27) versus controls (2/35). Patient CD4-sorted repertoires looked more clonal than healthy CD4+ repertoires, even without putative leukemic clones.

Germline lookup yields CDR1 MDHEN and CDR2 SYDVKM. This CDR3 spans 14 amino acids. Trimming shortened V by 3 bases and J by 7 bases, and 13 bases separated the two germline ends. Per the original data handling: The detection floor for productive clonotype frequency was 2.59 x 10-5. Generated by immunoSEQ multiplex PCR, the TCRdb table keeps only in-frame clones and is missing some. V, J and clone size reflect that table, while D and trimming were determined from the DNA. This table has some 45,000 clones, 80% to 90% appearing once. As for this clone: Its antigen is still unknown.

The clonotype comes from a human donor in good health. The chain uses TRBV28 and TRBJ1-5; possibly TRBD1 for D (5 bases). Sequences were obtained from CD4+ T cells from blood buffy coats. The CDR3 spells CASSFWDQDQPQHF. The CDR3 nucleotides read TGTGCCAGCAGTTTTTGGGACCAGGACCAGCCCCAGCATTTT.